Ten or more counts support the clone carrying this T cell receptor (beta chain). These data originate in a study of molecular identifiers for immune sequencing clone quantification. A single record per CDR3 protein comes from TCRdb applying MiXCR to the PCR reads. The data show fewer than 70,000 distinct CDR3 sequences, roughly 20% seen once. This receptor was obtained from a human donor in good health. Some libraries in this study had Jurkat cell RNA spiked in. The sample consisted of naive CD8+ T cells from blood, with Jurkat cell RNA spiked in. Regarding subset: FACS-sorted CD8+CD4-CCR7+CD45RA+ naive T cells.

CDR3 sequence reads: CSASREHNLNQPQHF. The CDR3 DNA is TGCAGTGCTAGTAGGGAGCATAATCTCAATCAGCCCCAGCATTTT. V and J are TRBV20-1 and TRBJ1-5; D call uncertain. The CDR3 totals 15 residues. Trimming stripped 3 bases from V and 3 bases from J, with 15 bases between. The germline V gene encodes CDR1 DFQATT and CDR2 SNEGSKA (reference sequence).